The rows below give T cell receptor beta chains drawn from one sample of a study of shared clonotypes between healthy human individuals. Generated by immunoSEQ multiplex PCR, the TCRdb table keeps only in-frame clones and is missing some. Here the sample spans over 2 million clones, under 95% being singletons. The sample consisted of naive CD4+ T cells from PBMCs. These receptors all come from a man between 18 and 29 years old in good health. Some clones in this sample may be carry-over from other donors' samples. Each CDR3 is given with its conserved first and last residue. The D gene is left open where the match is weak. Not every row has a clone size; where given, it reads once, few, many or a size class.

size	length	V	J	D	CDR3	DNA
NA	16	TRBV28	TRBJ2-2	TRBD1	CASSFQGAPNTGELFF	TGTGCCAGCAGTTTTCAGGGGGCCCCTAACACCGGGGAGCTGTTTTTT
NA	17	TRBV4-1	TRBJ2-2	NA	CASSQESMRQNTGELFF	TGCGCCAGCAGCCAAGAAAGCATGAGACAGAACACCGGGGAGCTGTTTTTT
NA	15	TRBV6-5	TRBJ1-1	NA	CASRVGALGGTEAFF	TGTGCCAGCAGAGTTGGGGCCCTAGGGGGCACTGAAGCTTTCTTT
once	14	TRBV7-2	TRBJ2-7	NA	CASSGGTLYYEQYF	TGTGCCAGCAGCGGAGGGACGTTATACTACGAGCAGTACTTC
NA	15	TRBV5-1	TRBJ1-4	TRBD1	CASSLAGTGGEKLFF	TGCGCCAGCAGCTTGGCCGGGACAGGTGGGGAAAAACTGTTTTTT
NA	14	TRBV10-3	TRBJ2-7	NA	CAISESAFSYEQYF	TGTGCCATCAGTGAGTCGGCCTTCTCCTACGAGCAGTACTTC
NA	13	TRBV28	TRBJ2-5	TRBD2	CASRTSGQETQYF	TGTGCCAGCCGGACTAGCGGCCAAGAGACCCAGTACTTC
NA	12	TRBV28	TRBJ2-7	NA	CASSSVPGGQYF	TGTGCCAGCAGTTCCGTGCCGGGTGGGCAGTACTTC
NA	15	TRBV7-9	TRBJ2-5	TRBD1	CASNPGQGFQETQYF	TGTGCCAGTAATCCCGGACAGGGGTTCCAAGAGACCCAGTACTTC
NA	15	TRBV7-2	TRBJ2-1	NA	CASSLRGSSYNEQFF	TGTGCCAGCAGCTTAAGGGGGAGCTCCTACAATGAGCAGTTCTTC
NA	17	TRBV28	TRBJ1-1	TRBD1	CASSPRQGTIMNTEAFF	TGTGCCAGCAGTCCCAGACAGGGGACAATAATGAACACTGAAGCTTTCTTT
NA	13	TRBV4-1	TRBJ2-5	NA	CASSQGFLETQYF	TGCGCCAGCAGCCAAGGGTTTTTGGAGACCCAGTACTTC
NA	13	TRBV7-9	TRBJ1-2	TRBD1	CASSFYRGNGYTF	TGTGCCAGCAGCTTTTACAGGGGTAACGGCTACACCTTC
NA	11	TRBV20-1	TRBJ2-4	NA	CSATGTHIQYF	TGCAGTGCTACCGGGACTCACATTCAGTACTTC
once	17	TRBV2	TRBJ2-2	NA	CASSLLAVLTGTGELFF	TGTGCCAGCAGCCTCTTAGCGGTCCTTACCGGCACCGGGGAGCTGTTTTTT
NA	11	TRBV6-1	TRBJ1-2	NA	CASSEVDGYTF	TGTGCCAGCAGTGAAGTGGACGGCTACACCTTC
NA	15	TRBV4-1	TRBJ1-2	TRBD1	CASSQPKDRGDGYTF	TGCGCCAGCAGCCAACCAAAGGACAGGGGGGATGGCTACACCTTC
once	16	TRBV5-4	TRBJ1-1	TRBD1	CASSLGNRGLWTEAFF	TGTGCCAGCAGCTTGGGCAACAGGGGGCTATGGACTGAAGCTTTCTTT
NA	16	TRBV28	TRBJ2-5	TRBD2	CASRPRLAGGQETQYF	TGTGCCAGCCGACCCCGGCTAGCGGGAGGCCAAGAGACCCAGTACTTC
NA	13	TRBV29-1	TRBJ2-3	NA	CSVDVLSTDTQYF	TGCAGCGTTGATGTTTTGAGCACAGATACGCAGTATTTT
NA	15	TRBV18	TRBJ1-3	NA	CASSPLPRGVDTIYF	TGTGCCAGCTCACCCCTCCCCCGAGGGGTGGACACCATATATTTT
NA	14	TRBV5-1	TRBJ2-5	NA	CASSLEGTGETQYF	TGCGCCAGCAGCTTGGAGGGTACTGGGGAGACCCAGTACTTC
NA	18	TRBV28	TRBJ2-5	NA	CASTLLRRKDRRGETQYF	TGTGCCAGCACCCTATTAAGACGAAAAGACAGGCGAGGGGAGACCCAGTACTTC